The present T cell receptor beta chain was sequenced within a study of read filtering for tumor transcriptome and immune sequencing. The overall study: DNase treatment preceded whole-transcriptome library preparation.

On this clonotype itself: One end of the junction is discordant with germline, which a read error may explain.

The CDR3 has 14 amino acids. This library used 300 to 450 ng RNA and molecular barcoded adaptors spanning alpha/delta and beta/gamma chains. Via MiXCR, TCRdb re-called the reads, giving one row per CDR3 protein. Of some 46,000 distinct CDR3 sequences detected, approximately 12% appear once; the ten largest clones hold approximately 15%. The clonotype comes from a donor at least 40 years old with multiple myeloma. The chain combines TRBV12-3 or TRBV12-4 with TRBJ1-1; TRBD1 is a possible D gene (6 bases). Sequenced sample: a population of CD138-negative cells sorted from bone marrow. DNA for the CDR3: TGTGCCAGCAGCCCAGGCAGGGGTTACGCTGAAGCCTTCTTT. Residues: CASSPGRGYAEAFF.